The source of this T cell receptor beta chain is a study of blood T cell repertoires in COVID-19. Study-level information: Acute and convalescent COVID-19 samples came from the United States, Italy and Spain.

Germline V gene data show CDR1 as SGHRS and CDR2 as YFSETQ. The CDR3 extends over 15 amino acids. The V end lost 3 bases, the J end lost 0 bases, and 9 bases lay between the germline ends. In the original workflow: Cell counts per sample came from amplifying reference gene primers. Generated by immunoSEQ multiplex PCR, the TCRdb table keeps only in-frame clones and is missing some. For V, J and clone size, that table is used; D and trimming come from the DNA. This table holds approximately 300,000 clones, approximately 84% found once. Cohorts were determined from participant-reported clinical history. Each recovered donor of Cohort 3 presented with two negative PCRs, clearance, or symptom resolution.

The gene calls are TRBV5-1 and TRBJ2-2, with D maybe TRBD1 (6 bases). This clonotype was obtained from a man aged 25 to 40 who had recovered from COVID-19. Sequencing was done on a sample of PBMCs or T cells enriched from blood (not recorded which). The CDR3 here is CASSWTAANTGELFF. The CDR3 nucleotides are TGCGCCAGCAGCTGGACAGCCGCGAACACCGGGGAGCTGTTTTTT.